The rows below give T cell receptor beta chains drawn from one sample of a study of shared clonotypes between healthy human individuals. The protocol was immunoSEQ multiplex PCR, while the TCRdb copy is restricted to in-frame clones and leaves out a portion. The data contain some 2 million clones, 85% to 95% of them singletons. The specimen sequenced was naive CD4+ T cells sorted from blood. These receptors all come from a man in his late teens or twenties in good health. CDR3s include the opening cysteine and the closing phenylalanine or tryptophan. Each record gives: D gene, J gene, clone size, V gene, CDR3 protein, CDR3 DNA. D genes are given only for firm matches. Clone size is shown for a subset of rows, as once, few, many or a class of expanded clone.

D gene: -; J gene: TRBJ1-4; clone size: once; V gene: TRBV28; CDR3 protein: CASTGASEKKLFF; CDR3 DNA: TGTGCCAGCACAGGGGCCTCGGAGAAAAAACTGTTTTTT
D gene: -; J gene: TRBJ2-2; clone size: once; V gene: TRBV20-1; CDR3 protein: CGEGAGELFF; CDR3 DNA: TGCGGTGAGGGGGCCGGGGAGCTGTTTTTT
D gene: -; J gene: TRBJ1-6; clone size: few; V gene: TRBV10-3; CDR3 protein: CAINTGLSGPLHF; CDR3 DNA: TGTGCCATCAATACCGGGTTAAGTGGACCCCTCCACTTT
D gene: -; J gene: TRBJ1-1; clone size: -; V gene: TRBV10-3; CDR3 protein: CAISESISTEAFF; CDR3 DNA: TGTGCCATCAGTGAGTCGATCAGTACTGAAGCTTTCTTT
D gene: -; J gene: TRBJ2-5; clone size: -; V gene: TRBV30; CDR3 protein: CAWSREETQYF; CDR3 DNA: TGTGCCTGGAGTAGAGAAGAGACCCAGTACTTC
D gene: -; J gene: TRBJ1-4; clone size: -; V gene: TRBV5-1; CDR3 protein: CASSLGSGQGEKLFF; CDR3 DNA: TGCGCCAGCAGCTTGGGTTCTGGGCAAGGCGAAAAACTGTTTTTT
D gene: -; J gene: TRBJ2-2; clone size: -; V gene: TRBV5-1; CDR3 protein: CASSLDYSLRTGELFF; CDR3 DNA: TGCGCCAGCAGCTTGGACTACAGTCTCCGGACCGGGGAGCTGTTTTTT
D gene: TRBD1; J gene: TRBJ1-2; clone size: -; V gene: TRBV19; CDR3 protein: CASSTDRGQGGYTF; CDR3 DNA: TGTGCCAGTAGTACTGACAGGGGGCAAGGCGGCTACACCTTC
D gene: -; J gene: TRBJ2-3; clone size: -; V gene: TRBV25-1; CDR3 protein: CASSDHGSVDTQYF; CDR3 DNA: TGTGCCAGCAGTGATCACGGGAGTGTAGATACGCAGTATTTT
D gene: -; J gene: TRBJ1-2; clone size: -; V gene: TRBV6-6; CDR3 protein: CASSPDSNYGYTF; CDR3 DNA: TGTGCCAGCAGCCCGGACAGCAACTATGGCTACACCTTC
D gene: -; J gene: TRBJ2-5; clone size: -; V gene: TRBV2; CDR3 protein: CASSEASGGRETQYF; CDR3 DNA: TGTGCCAGCAGTGAAGCGTCAGGAGGAAGGGAGACCCAGTACTTC
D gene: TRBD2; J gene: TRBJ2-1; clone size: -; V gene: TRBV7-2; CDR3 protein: CASSRLAGVYEQFF; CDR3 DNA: TGTGCCAGCAGCCGACTAGCGGGAGTCTATGAGCAGTTCTTC
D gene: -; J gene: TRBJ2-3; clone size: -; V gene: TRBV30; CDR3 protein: CAWSRDTSSTDTQYF; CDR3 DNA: TGTGCCTGGAGTAGGGACACCTCTAGCACAGATACGCAGTATTTT
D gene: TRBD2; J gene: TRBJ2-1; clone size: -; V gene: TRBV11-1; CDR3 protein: CASSFLAGVSYNEQFF; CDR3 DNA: TGTGCCAGCAGCTTTTTAGCGGGAGTTAGCTACAATGAGCAGTTCTTC
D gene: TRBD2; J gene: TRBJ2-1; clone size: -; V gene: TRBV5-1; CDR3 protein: CASSPSGVSSYNEQFF; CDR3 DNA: TGCGCCAGCAGCCCCAGCGGGGTTTCTTCCTACAATGAGCAGTTCTTC
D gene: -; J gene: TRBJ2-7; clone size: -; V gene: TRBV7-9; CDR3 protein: CASSFSRGNEQYF; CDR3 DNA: TGTGCCAGCAGCTTCTCCCGGGGGAACGAGCAGTACTTC
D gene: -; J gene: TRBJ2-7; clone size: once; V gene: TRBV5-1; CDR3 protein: CASSPYMASTGYEQYF; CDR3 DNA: TGCGCCAGCAGCCCTTACATGGCTTCTACTGGCTACGAGCAGTACTTC
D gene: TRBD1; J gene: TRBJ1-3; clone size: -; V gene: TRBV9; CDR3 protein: CASSVKSGTGVSGNTIYF; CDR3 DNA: TGTGCCAGCAGCGTAAAATCCGGGACAGGGGTTTCTGGAAACACCATATATTTT
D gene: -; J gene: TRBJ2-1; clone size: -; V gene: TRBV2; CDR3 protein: CASSVRQEIFEQFF; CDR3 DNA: TGTGCCAGCAGTGTCCGACAGGAAATATTTGAGCAGTTCTTC
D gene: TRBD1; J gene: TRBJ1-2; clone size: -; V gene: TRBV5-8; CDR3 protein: CASSYPGQGYGYTF; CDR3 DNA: TGTGCCAGCAGCTATCCGGGACAGGGGTATGGCTACACCTTC
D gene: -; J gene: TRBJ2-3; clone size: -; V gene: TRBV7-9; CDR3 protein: CASSLAGTADTQYF; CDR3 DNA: TGTGCCAGCAGCTTAGCAGGGACGGCAGATACGCAGTATTTT
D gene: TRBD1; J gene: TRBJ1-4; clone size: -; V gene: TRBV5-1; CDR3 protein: CASSQLARTGNEKLFF; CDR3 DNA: TGCGCCAGCAGCCAACTTGCCCGGACAGGGAACGAAAAACTGTTTTTT
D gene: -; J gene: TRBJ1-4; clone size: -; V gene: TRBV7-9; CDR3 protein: CASSLLSGTEKLFF; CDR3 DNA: TGTGCCAGCAGCTTACTATCGGGGACTGAAAAACTGTTTTTT